Below, 21 T cell receptor beta chains from the same sample are listed, as sequenced in a study. TCRdb re-called the RT-PCR reads through MiXCR, storing one row per CDR3 protein. The sample has about 700,000 distinct CDR3 sequences, 11% to 15% seen once. Source material: memory CD4+ T cells from blood. These receptor sequences come from a female donor in good health, serving as a healthy control.

This clonotype was detected many times. The chain carries TRBV20-1 and TRBJ2-5, with 9 nucleotides matching TRBD2. With V trimmed by 0 bases and J by 4 bases, 6 bases remained unmatched. CDR3 length: 15 amino acids. CDR1 DFQATT and CDR2 SNEGSKA come from the germline V gene (reference sequence). Here the CDR3 reads CSARDPAGGGETQYF. The DNA for the CDR3 is TGCAGTGCTAGAGATCCAGCGGGAGGCGGAGAGACCCAGTACTTC.

This clonotype was counted between two and nine times. This chain joins TRBV11-2 and TRBJ1-1, with D perhaps matching TRBD1 (6 bases). V was clipped by 1 base and J by 4 bases, with 16 bases between them. CDR1 and CDR2 from the germline V gene are SGHAT and FQNNGV. The CDR3 loop spans 16 amino acids. The DNA for the CDR3 is TGTGCCAGCAGCTTAGGAATGCAGGGGTTAGGCACTGAAGCTTTCTTT. Protein: CASSLGMQGLGTEAFF.

The sample holds a few counts of this clonotype. The chain uses TRBV5-1 and TRBJ1-1; D not resolved. The CDR3 covers 14 residues. The germline gives CDR1 SGHRS, CDR2 YFSETQ. V lost 1 base to trimming and J lost 3 bases, with 10 bases between them. In DNA, the CDR3 is TGCGCCAGCAGCTTGACAGCCGGCTACACTGAAGCTTTCTTT. It yields the protein CASSLTAGYTEAFF.

This clonotype came up a few times. The J gene is TRBJ2-5, the V gene TRBV9, with D hard to call. The CDR3 has 15 amino acids. V lost 0 bases and J 0 bases, leaving 9 bases between the germline ends. From germline, CDR1 is SGDLS and CDR2 YYNGEE. The CDR3 region has the DNA TGTGCCAGCAGCGTAGGGGCGTGGGACCAAGAGACCCAGTACTTC. It specifies CASSVGAWDQETQYF.

This clonotype was seen only a few times. The junction departs from germline at one end; a sequencing error may be responsible. This chain connects TRBV3-1 to TRBJ2-7; D is unclear. This CDR3 is 15 amino acids long. Germline CDR1 is LGHDT and CDR2 is YNNKEL (reference sequence). The CDR3 region is CASSQVGIGSSEQYF. The CDR3 nucleotides are TGTGCCAGCAGCCAAGTAGGGATAGGTTCCTCCGAGCAGTACTTC.

This chain connects TRBV7-3 to TRBJ2-1, with D perhaps matching TRBD2 (5 bases). CDR3 length equals 13 residues. Trimming stripped 4 bases from V and 10 bases from J, with 14 bases between. Germline V CDR1 and CDR2: SGHTA, FQGTGA. CDR3 sequence reads: CASSSTPGLEQFF. In nucleotides, the CDR3 is TGTGCCAGCAGCTCGACTCCCGGACTGGAGCAGTTCTTC.

CDR3 protein: CASSLGLAGAAGGELFF. In nucleotides, the CDR3 is TGTGCCAGCAGCTTAGGTCTAGCGGGGGCCGCTGGCGGGGAGCTGTTTTTT. The V gene is TRBV7-2, the J gene TRBJ2-2; TRBD2 matches at 10 bases. J was trimmed by 7 bases and V by 1 base; bases with no gene match: 9. The CDR3 totals 17 residues. Germline V gives CDR1 SGHTA, CDR2 FQGNSA.

This clonotype was seen many times. The gene calls are TRBV4-1 and TRBJ1-2, with a possible D match to TRBD1 (5 bases). CDR1 and CDR2 (germline): MGHRA, YSYEKL. This CDR3 region has 15 residues. The V end was cut by 1 base, the J end by 11 bases, with 20 bases between. The CDR3, as DNA: TGCGCCAGCAGCCAAGTACTCAGGCTACCGGGGGATTACACCTTC. Residues: CASSQVLRLPGDYTF.

This clonotype has just a few counts. The genes are TRBV4-3 and TRBJ2-1; no clear D. V was pared by 0 bases and J by 3 bases, with 9 bases between. Germline lookup yields CDR1 LGHNA and CDR2 YSLEER. The CDR3 spans 15 residues. This CDR3 reads CASSQEHGGYNEQFF. DNA for the CDR3: TGCGCCAGCAGCCAAGAACATGGTGGCTACAATGAGCAGTTCTTC.

In its sample, this clonotype was seen a few times. The rearrangement uses TRBV12-3 or TRBV12-4 and TRBJ1-6; D gene uncertain. Trimming pared 6 bases from V and 8 bases from J, leaving 17 bases between. The CDR3 spans 15 residues. The CDR3 here is CASSAASWDYSPLHF. CDR3 coding DNA: TGTGCCAGCAGCGCAGCCTCCTGGGATTATTCACCCCTCCACTTT.

The chain joins TRBV9 to TRBJ2-3; 8 bases map to TRBD2. The V segment lost 3 bases and the J segment 14 bases; nucleotides outside the gene matches: 14. Germline lookup yields CDR1 SGDLS and CDR2 YYNGEE. CDR3 length equals 14 residues. In DNA form, the CDR3 reads TGTGCCAGCAGCGAGACCCCCGCTGAGCGGGGGAGGTATTTT. It yields the protein CASSETPAERGRYF. Full variable domain (remainder filled in from reference TRBV9 and TRBJ2-3): DSGVTQTPKHLITATGQRVTLRCSPRSGDLSVYWYQQSLDQGLQFLIQYYNGEERAKGNILERFSAQQFPDLHSELNLSSLELGDSALYFCASSETPAERGRYFGPGTRLTVL.

The chain links TRBV7-2 to TRBJ1-3; D not certain. Per germline, CDR1 SGHTA and CDR2 FQGNSA. The V end lost 5 bases, the J end lost 4 bases, and 12 bases lay between the germline ends. The CDR3 is 14 residues long. CDR3 protein: CASSGRGLGNTIYF. In DNA, the CDR3 is TGTGCCAGCAGCGGCCGAGGTCTCGGAAACACCATATATTTT.

This chain joins TRBV28 and TRBJ1-3; perhaps TRBD1 as D (5 bases). The CDR3 covers 16 residues. The V end was cut by 3 bases, the J end by 4 bases, with 16 bases between. CDR1 is MDHEN, CDR2 SYDVKM, per germline. The DNA for the CDR3 is TGTGCCAGCAGTTTTTCCGAGGGGAGGCGGGGAAACACCATATATTTT. Translating gives CASSFSEGRRGNTIYF.

This rearrangement joins TRBV11-2 to TRBJ2-1; the match to TRBD1 covers 9 bases. CDR3 length equals 16 residues. The ends lost 0 bases at V and 6 bases at J; junction bases unmatched: 6. Germline V gives CDR1 SGHAT, CDR2 FQNNGV. In DNA form, the CDR3 reads TGTGCCAGCAGCTTAGATTTCGGGACAGGGTTCAATGAGCAGTTCTTC. Its translation is CASSLDFGTGFNEQFF.

The genes are TRBV29-1 and TRBJ1-5; the match to TRBD1 covers 7 bases. V lost 4 bases and J lost 1; bases outside the gene matches: 7. Germline lookup yields CDR1 SQVTM and CDR2 ANQGSEA. There are 15 residues in the CDR3. The CDR3 loop reads CSVVFQGGSNQPQHF. The DNA for the CDR3 is TGCAGCGTTGTCTTCCAGGGGGGGAGCAATCAGCCCCAGCATTTT.

This clonotype was recorded at least ten times. The chain has TRBV20-1 and TRBJ2-3; D unresolved. The germline gives CDR1 DFQATT, CDR2 SNEGSKA (reference sequence). This CDR3 spans 12 amino acids. The germline V and J ends were trimmed by 3 bases and 4 bases, with 8 bases remaining between them. CDR3 loop: CSARDRADTQYF. In DNA form, the CDR3 reads TGCAGTGCTAGGGATCGGGCAGATACGCAGTATTTT.

This clonotype was seen more than once but under ten times. This chain uses TRBV7-9 with TRBJ1-5; 8 nucleotides line up with TRBD1. This CDR3 is built from 15 residues. V trimming: 5 bases; J trimming: 5 bases; junction bases outside the gene matches: 8. The V gene's germline CDR1 is SEHNR and CDR2 FQNEAQ (reference sequence). CDR3 sequence reads: CASSHDRGGHQPQHF. The CDR3 DNA reads as TGTGCCAGCAGCCACGACAGGGGCGGGCATCAGCCCCAGCATTTT.

DNA for the CDR3: TGCAGTGCTACTGACAGGAAACGAGGGGCCGGGGAGCTGTTTTTT. Translated: CSATDRKRGAGELFF. The V and J genes are TRBV20-1 and TRBJ2-2; D may be TRBD1 (6 bases). The germline V gene has CDR1 DFQATT and CDR2 SNEGSKA (reference sequence). V lost 4 bases to trimming and J lost 6 bases, with 18 bases between them. This CDR3 is built from 15 residues.

The J gene is TRBJ1-1, the V gene TRBV10-3; D is unresolved. Per germline, CDR1 ENHRY and CDR2 SYGVKD. With 1 base removed from V and 1 base from J, the gap between germline ends came to 4 bases. The CDR3 sequence is 13 residues long. The DNA for the CDR3 is TGTGCCATCAGTGAGTTGGGGAACACTGAAGCTTTCTTT. This codes for CAISELGNTEAFF.

This clonotype has a handful of counts. The chain links TRBV15 to TRBJ2-1; 8 bases line up with TRBD2. After removal of 5 bases from V and 8 bases from J, the junction contained 11 bases not matched to a gene. The CDR3 has 15 amino acids. The germline gives CDR1 LNHNV, CDR2 YYDKDF (reference sequence). CDR3 bases: TGTGCCACCAGCCAACAGCGGGAGTCTTTGCATGAGCAGTTCTTC. Protein: CATSQQRESLHEQFF.

A note on this clonotype: One end of the junction is discordant with germline, which a read error may explain. The V gene is TRBV5-1, the J gene TRBJ2-1; D is possibly TRBD1 (5 bases). There are 14 residues in the CDR3. CDR1 and CDR2 from the germline V gene are SGHRS and YFSETQ. The CDR3 protein is CAISLVQGGNEQFF. The CDR3 region has the DNA TGCGCCATCAGCTTGGTTCAGGGTGGTAATGAGCAGTTCTTC. Based on the CDR3 plus reference TRBV5-1 and TRBJ2-1, the full variable domain is KAGVTQTPRYLIKTRGQQVTLSCSPISGHRSVSWYQQTPGQGLQFLFEYFSETQRNKGNFPGRFSGRQFSNSRSEMNVSTLELGDSALYLCAISLVQGGNEQFFGPGTRLTVL.